These T cell receptor beta chains were read from a single sample in a study of shared clonotypes between healthy human individuals. The assay was immunoSEQ multiplex PCR, and TCRdb's table has in-frame clones only and misses some. The data hold 740,000 or so clones, with 60% to 75% observed a single time. Sequenced: memory CD4+ T cells sorted from blood. The receptors stem from a woman younger than 45 in good health. CDR3s include the opening cysteine and the closing phenylalanine or tryptophan. A D gene is named only where the DNA matches it firmly.

TRBV7-2	TRBJ2-7	NA	CASSSDWYEQYF
TRBV4-1	TRBJ2-7	TRBD2	CASSRTLGSSGSNEQYF
TRBV5-1	TRBJ1-2	TRBD1	CASSSPGQGTNYGYTF
TRBV7-2	TRBJ2-5	TRBD2	CASSHRVAGGKETQYF
TRBV6-5	TRBJ1-5	NA	CASSYSFAANQPQHF
TRBV15	TRBJ1-4	NA	CATSGTNEKLFF
TRBV5-7	TRBJ2-5	NA	CASSPPGLETQYF
TRBV25-1	TRBJ2-1	NA	CASSGGSSYNEQFF
TRBV5-1	TRBJ1-4	TRBD1	CASSLVGTGAITNEKLFF
TRBV7-2	TRBJ2-1	NA	CASSWVWGGSTNEQFF
TRBV10-2	TRBJ1-2	NA	CASGDRAAYGYTF
TRBV23-1	TRBJ1-4	TRBD1	CASSPTGNEKLFF
TRBV6-5	TRBJ2-5	TRBD2	CASSWGLAGARETQYF
TRBV5-1	TRBJ2-1	TRBD2	CASTETSGISYNEQFF
TRBV9	TRBJ1-2	NA	CASSIEGGGIGGYTF
TRBV25-1	TRBJ2-2	NA	CASSESPSQGHTGELFF
TRBV19	TRBJ1-1	TRBD1	CASSRGGAGRTEAFF
TRBV5-1	TRBJ2-1	TRBD2	CASSLWASGSSTNEQFF
TRBV27	TRBJ2-1	NA	CASSATPWRRAAHEQFF
TRBV5-6	TRBJ2-5	TRBD2	CASSHGLEETQYF
TRBV6-5	TRBJ1-5	NA	CASRPGERNQPQHF
TRBV27	TRBJ2-1	NA	CASGRERGYNEQFF
TRBV5-1	TRBJ2-1	NA	CASSSYEWGEQFF
TRBV5-1	TRBJ2-2	TRBD1	CASSWDRGSTGELFF
TRBV28	TRBJ1-1	NA	CASSRPGTSRGTEAFF
TRBV19	TRBJ2-6	TRBD1	CASSITGAGANVLTF
TRBV10-2	TRBJ1-2	NA	CASSEGQAYGYTF
TRBV5-1	TRBJ2-1	TRBD2	CASSPGRLADYNEQFF
TRBV5-1	TRBJ2-3	TRBD2	CASSPLGLAGGRDTQYF
TRBV5-1	TRBJ2-5	TRBD1	CASSSGQGQETQYF
TRBV4-1	TRBJ2-3	TRBD2	CASSRGSGSQSTDTQYF
TRBV29-1	TRBJ2-1	NA	CSVAQVEQFF
TRBV28	TRBJ2-7	NA	CASSLRGNEQYF